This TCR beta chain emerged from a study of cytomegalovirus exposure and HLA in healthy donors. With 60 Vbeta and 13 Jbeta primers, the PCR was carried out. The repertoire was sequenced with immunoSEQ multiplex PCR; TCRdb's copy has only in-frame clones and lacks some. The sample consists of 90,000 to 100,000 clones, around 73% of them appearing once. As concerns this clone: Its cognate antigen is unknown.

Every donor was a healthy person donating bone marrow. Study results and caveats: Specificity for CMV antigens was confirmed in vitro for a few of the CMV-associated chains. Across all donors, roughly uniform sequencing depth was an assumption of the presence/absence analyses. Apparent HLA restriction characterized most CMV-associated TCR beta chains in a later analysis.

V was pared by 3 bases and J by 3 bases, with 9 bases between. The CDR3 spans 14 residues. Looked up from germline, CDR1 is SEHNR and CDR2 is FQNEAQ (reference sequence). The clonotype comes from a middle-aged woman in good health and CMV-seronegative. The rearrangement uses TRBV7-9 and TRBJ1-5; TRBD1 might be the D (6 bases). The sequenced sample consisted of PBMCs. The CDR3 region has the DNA TGTGCCAGCAGCTTCGGACAGCACAATCAGCCCCAGCATTTT. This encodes CASSFGQHNQPQHF. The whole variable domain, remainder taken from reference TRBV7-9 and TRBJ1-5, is DTGVSQNPRHKITKRGQNVTFRCDPISEHNRLYWYRQTLGQGPEFLTYFQNEAQLEKSRLLSDRFSAERPKGSFSTLEIQRTEQGDSAMYLCASSFGQHNQPQHFGDGTRLSIL.